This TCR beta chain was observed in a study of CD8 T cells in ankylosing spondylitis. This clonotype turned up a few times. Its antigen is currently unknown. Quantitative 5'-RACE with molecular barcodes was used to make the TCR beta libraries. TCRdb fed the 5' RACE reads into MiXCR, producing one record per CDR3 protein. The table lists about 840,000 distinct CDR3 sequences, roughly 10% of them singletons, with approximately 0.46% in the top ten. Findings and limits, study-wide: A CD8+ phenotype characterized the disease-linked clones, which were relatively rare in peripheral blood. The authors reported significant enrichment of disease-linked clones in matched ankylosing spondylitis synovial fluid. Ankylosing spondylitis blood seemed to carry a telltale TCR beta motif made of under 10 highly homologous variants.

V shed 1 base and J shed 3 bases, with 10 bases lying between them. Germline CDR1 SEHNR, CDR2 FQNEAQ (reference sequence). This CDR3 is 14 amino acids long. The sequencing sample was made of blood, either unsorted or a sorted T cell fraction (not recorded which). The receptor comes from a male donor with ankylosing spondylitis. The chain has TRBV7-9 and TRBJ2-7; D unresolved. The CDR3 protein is CASSLGGLIYEQYF. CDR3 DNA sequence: TGTGCCAGCAGCTTAGGGGGTCTCATCTACGAGCAGTACTTC.